A single sample is the source of the 20 T cell receptor beta chains below, sequenced in a study of early T cells in non-severe SARS-CoV-2 infection. TCRdb independently ran MiXCR on the 5' RACE reads; one entry per CDR3 protein. Of roughly 57,000 distinct CDR3 sequences listed, less than 15% are singletons. The input for sequencing was whole blood, taken at baseline. The receptors were sampled from an adult who was a healthcare worker with PCR-confirmed SARS-CoV-2 infection or an uninfected control (not recorded which).

This clonotype was recorded a few times. The J gene is TRBJ1-1, the V gene TRBV7-2; no firm D call. Trimming shortened V by 4 bases and J by 5 bases, and 8 bases separated the two germline ends. The CDR3 has 12 residues. CDR1 SGHTA and CDR2 FQGNSA come from the germline V gene. The chain's CDR3 is CASSSSGTEAFF. The CDR3 coding sequence is TGTGCCAGCAGCTCCAGTGGGACTGAAGCTTTCTTT.

This clonotype was seen at least ten times. V is TRBV29-1 and J is TRBJ2-3; D possibly corresponds to TRBD1 (6 bases). This CDR3 is built from 13 residues. The V and J ends lost 5 bases and 5 bases respectively, with 14 bases between them. Germline loops: CDR1 SQVTM, CDR2 ANQGSEA. CDR3 DNA sequence: TGCAGCGTTCTTACAGGGCTGGAAGATACGCAGTATTTT. Its protein product is CSVLTGLEDTQYF.

This clonotype was picked up a small number of times. The chain has TRBV7-9 and TRBJ2-2; no clear D. Trimming took off 4 bases at V and 6 bases at J, with 6 bases between the two ends. The CDR3 sequence is 12 residues long. Germline values: CDR1 SEHNR, CDR2 FQNEAQ (reference sequence). The CDR3 is CASSSSPGELFF. The CDR3 DNA sequence: TGTGCCAGCAGCTCAAGTCCCGGGGAGCTGTTTTTT.

This clonotype was found a few times. This chain uses TRBV5-1 with TRBJ2-5, with D tentatively TRBD2 (5 bases). Germline-derived CDR1 and CDR2 are SGHRS and YFSETQ. The CDR3 runs to 13 residues. Trimming pared 7 bases from V and 1 base from J, leaving 11 bases between. In nucleotides, the CDR3 is TGCGCCAGCTTCCGGACTTCCCAAGAGACCCAGTACTTC. It codes for CASFRTSQETQYF.

The chain carries TRBV28 and TRBJ2-3, with TRBD2 as a possible D gene (5 bases). Germline V gives CDR1 MDHEN, CDR2 SYDVKM. Deletions cut 6 bases from V and 0 bases from J, with 16 bases between. This CDR3 comprises 16 residues. The CDR3 bases are TGTGCCAGCAGACGCCTTAGCGAAACTAGCACAGATACGCAGTATTTT. This sequence encodes CASRRLSETSTDTQYF.

This clonotype was seen a few times. The V gene is TRBV6-5, the J gene TRBJ2-1; D remains unclear. Trimming removed 7 bases at V and 15 bases at J, with 16 bases between. The CDR3 sequence is 11 residues long. Germline V gene sequence: CDR1 MNHEY, CDR2 SVGAGI. DNA for the CDR3: TGTGCCAGCACTACCGGTGGGTACTGGTTCTTC. Protein product: CASTTGGYWFF.

The chain couples TRBV5-5 to TRBJ1-6; 7 bases match TRBD1. In germline, CDR1 is SGHKS, CDR2 YYEKEE (reference sequence). The CDR3 runs 16 residues. After removal of 2 bases from V and 7 bases from J, the junction contained 9 bases not matched to a gene. The CDR3 here is CASSFDRVHTNSPLHF. CDR3 DNA: TGTGCCAGCAGCTTCGACAGGGTTCACACCAATTCACCCCTCCACTTT.

This clonotype was seen many times. J is TRBJ1-2 and V is TRBV19, with TRBD1 matching over 7 bases. Per germline, CDR1 LNHDA and CDR2 SQIVND (reference sequence). The trim removed 5 bases at V and 2 bases at J, leaving 8 bases unmatched. The CDR3 has 15 residues. CDR3 DNA sequence: TGTGCCAGTAGTGGCTTACAGGGGATCAACTATGGCTACACCTTC. It specifies CASSGLQGINYGYTF.

This clonotype has ten or more counts. This chain links TRBV6-2 or TRBV6-3 with TRBJ1-1, with no clear D. V was cut by 7 bases and J by 4 bases, with 7 bases left in between. This CDR3 has 11 amino acids. Germline values: CDR1 MNHEY, CDR2 SVGEGT. The DNA for the CDR3 is TGTGCCAGCACCTTCGGCACTGAAGCTTTCTTT. Translation: CASTFGTEAFF.

The table lists this clonotype with a few counts. The chain uses TRBV20-1 and TRBJ2-1, with 11 bases matching TRBD2. V trimming: 2 bases; J trimming: 6 bases; junction bases outside the gene matches: 6. The germline V gene has CDR1 DFQATT and CDR2 SNEGSKA (reference sequence). The CDR3 sequence is 15 residues long. CDR3 bases: TGCAGTGCTAGACCCCATAGCGGGGGGGCCAATGAGCAGTTCTTC. Translating gives CSARPHSGGANEQFF.

This clonotype was detected a few times. The chain's CDR3 is CASSYRTGGAYGYTF. The CDR3 DNA reads as TGTGCCAGCAGCTATCGGACAGGGGGCGCCTATGGCTACACCTTC. This chain connects TRBV7-2 to TRBJ1-2; 11 nucleotides line up with TRBD1. The germline V gene has CDR1 SGHTA and CDR2 FQGNSA. J lost 4 bases, V lost 4 bases, and 5 bases had no gene match. This CDR3 region has 15 residues.

Here the CDR3 DNA reads TGTGCCAGCAGCCAAGTAGGGGAACTATCCTACGAGCAGTACTTC. It is translated as CASSQVGELSYEQYF. The chain is built from TRBV3-1 and TRBJ2-7; TRBD1 is a possible D gene (5 bases). This CDR3 is built from 15 residues. Per germline, CDR1 LGHDT and CDR2 YNNKEL (reference sequence). The V gene lost 1 base and the J gene lost 1 base, with 11 bases spanning the gap.

The chain employs TRBV20-1 and TRBJ2-1; D may be TRBD2 (5 bases). CDR1 and CDR2 from the germline V gene are DFQATT and SNEGSKA (reference sequence). Trimming stripped 5 bases from V and 8 bases from J, with 22 bases between. The CDR3 has 15 amino acids. In DNA, the CDR3 is TGCAGTGCTTTTTGGGATGTCGCGGGTGGTGATGAGCAGTTCTTC. Protein sequence: CSAFWDVAGGDEQFF.

By proportion, this clonotype is medium-sized. The chain combines TRBV12-3 or TRBV12-4 with TRBJ2-7; 15 bases align to TRBD2. The CDR3 totals 15 residues. The V gene end was trimmed by 5 bases and the J gene end by 9 bases; junction bases not matched to a gene: 8. This chain's CDR3 is CASSDGTSGRSLQYF. The CDR3 region has the DNA TGTGCCAGCAGTGACGGGACTAGCGGGAGGAGCTTGCAGTACTTC.

This clonotype turned up a few times. The chain carries TRBV29-1 and TRBJ2-7; possible D gene TRBD1, 5 bases. The germline V gene encodes CDR1 SQVTM and CDR2 ANQGSEA. CDR3 length: 12 residues. Deletions cut 2 bases from V and 5 bases from J, with 10 bases between. For the CDR3, the DNA is TGCAGCGTTGAACAAGGGGCCCACGAGCAGTACTTC. Protein: CSVEQGAHEQYF.

The J gene is TRBJ2-7, the V gene TRBV19; 13 bases agree with TRBD2. J was trimmed by 8 bases and V by 7 bases; bases with no gene match: 8. This CDR3 has 14 residues. Germline CDR1 is LNHDA and CDR2 is SQIVND (reference sequence). CDR3 protein: CASTEGLAGDQQYF. The CDR3 coding sequence is TGTGCCAGTACTGAAGGACTAGCGGGAGACCAGCAGTACTTC.

There are a few counts of this clonotype. Germline is not matched at one junction end, which may reflect a read error. The chain is built from TRBV18 and TRBJ1-1; 7 bases are shared with TRBD1. The CDR3 totals 14 residues. CDR1 and CDR2 (germline): KGHSH, LQKENI. Written as DNA, the CDR3 is TGTGCCAGCTCACCCGGGACAGCTCTCACTGAAGTTTTCTTT. Its protein is CASSPGTALTEVFF.

This clonotype was recorded a few times. The gene calls are TRBV19 and TRBJ2-2; possibly TRBD2 for D (5 bases). Germline V gene data show CDR1 as LNHDA and CDR2 as SQIVND (reference sequence). Trimming removed 1 base from V and 4 bases from J, with 10 bases in between. The CDR3 has 15 residues. The CDR3 sequence is CASSIVRSGTGELFF. CDR3 DNA sequence: TGTGCCAGTAGTATAGTCCGGAGCGGCACCGGGGAGCTGTTTTTT.

This chain uses TRBV5-4 with TRBJ1-6; a possible D gene is TRBD1 (5 bases). Trimming removed 5 bases from V and 7 bases from J, with 16 bases in between. The CDR3 length is 15 residues. Germline V gene data show CDR1 as SGHNT and CDR2 as YYREEE (reference sequence). The CDR3 DNA follows: TGTGCCAGCAGTTGGGGGGACTCCAGCAATTCACCCCTCCACTTT. Amino acids: CASSWGDSSNSPLHF.

This clonotype came up a few times. The chain uses TRBV7-3 and TRBJ2-1; D perhaps matches TRBD2 (7 bases). Trimming took off 3 bases at V and 5 bases at J, with 11 bases between the two ends. The germline V gene encodes CDR1 SGHTA and CDR2 FQGTGA. CDR3 length: 14 residues. The CDR3 spells CASSFSGGHNEQFF. Written as DNA, the CDR3 is TGTGCCAGCAGCTTCTCCGGGGGGCACAATGAGCAGTTCTTC.